This T cell receptor (beta chain) emerged from a study of blood T cell repertoires in COVID-19. Here immunoSEQ multiplex PCR was the method, and the copy in TCRdb shows in-frame clones only, minus some. The sample comprises 84,000 or so clones, 85% of which are singletons, and 15% to 20% rests with the top ten. Sequenced material: peripheral blood. The sequence was collected from a man older than 75 with active or convalescent COVID-19.

CDR3: CASSGEGLVTGELFF. CDR3 DNA sequence: TGCGCCAGCAGCGGGGAGGGCCTTGTCACCGGGGAGCTGTTTTTT. The chain joins TRBV5-1 to TRBJ2-2, with 7 bases aligning to TRBD2. CDR1 and CDR2 (germline): SGHRS, YFSETQ. V was clipped by 4 bases and J by 4 bases; unmatched bases: 7. This CDR3 has 15 amino acids.